The subject of this entry is one T cell receptor (beta chain). The data derive from a study of blood T cell repertoires in COVID-19. The overall study: Specimens from acute and convalescent COVID-19 originated in the United States, Italy and Spain.

Germline CDR1 is LGHNA and CDR2 is YNFKEQ. J gave up 1 base and V 0 bases, and 7 bases lay outside the gene matches. CDR3 length: 17 amino acids. Original handling: Counts of nucleated cells, estimated from reference gene primer amplification, were obtained. The table came from immunoSEQ multiplex PCR; TCRdb's copy has only in-frame clones and leaves some out. The V and J calls and the clone size are those of that table, but D and trimming were determined from the DNA. The profile shows approximately 170,000 clones, 88% of them singletons. This chain links TRBV4-2 with TRBJ1-2; the match to TRBD1 covers 8 bases. Sequencing was performed on peripheral blood. This clonotype was sampled from a man aged 55 to 70 with acute or convalescent COVID-19. CDR3 in amino acids: CASSQEGQGALNYGYTF. CDR3 DNA: TGTGCCAGCAGCCAAGAAGGGCAGGGGGCCCTTAACTATGGCTACACCTTC.